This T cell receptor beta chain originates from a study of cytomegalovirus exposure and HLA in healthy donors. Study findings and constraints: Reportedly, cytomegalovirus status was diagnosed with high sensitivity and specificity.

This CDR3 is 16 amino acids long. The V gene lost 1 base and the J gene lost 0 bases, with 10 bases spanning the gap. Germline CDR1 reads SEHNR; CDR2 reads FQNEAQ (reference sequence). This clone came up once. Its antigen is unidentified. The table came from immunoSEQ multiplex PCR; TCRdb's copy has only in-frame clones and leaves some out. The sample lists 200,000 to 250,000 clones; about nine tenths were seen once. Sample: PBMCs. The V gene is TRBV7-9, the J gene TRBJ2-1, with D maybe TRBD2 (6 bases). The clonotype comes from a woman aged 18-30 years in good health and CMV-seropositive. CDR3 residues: CASSLVYGSSYNEQFF. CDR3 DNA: TGTGCCAGCAGCTTAGTTTACGGGAGCTCCTACAATGAGCAGTTCTTC.